This T cell receptor (beta chain) came from a study of Ad26.COV2.S vaccination and SARS-CoV-2 variants. The treatment here: about 20 received Ad26.COV2.S at low or high dose, single or two shots; roughly five received placebo; per-sample allocation not given. Material that was analyzed had been drawn on day 63 after the first vaccine or placebo injection. Whoever gave the sample was an adult aged 18-55 years in Boston. V was cut by 1 base and J by 6 bases, with 7 bases left in between. CDR3 size: 13 residues. In germline, CDR1 is MNHEY, CDR2 SVGEGT. TCRdb keeps only in-frame clones here, not all; method: immunoSEQ multiplex PCR. The sample holds some 420,000 clones, roughly 88% seen once.

Sample: peripheral blood, taken in a trial of Ad26.COV2.S vaccine versus placebo. The sequence derives from a person between 18 and 60 years old who received the Ad26.COV2.S COVID-19 vaccine or a placebo. The genes are TRBV6-2 or TRBV6-3 and TRBJ1-5, with D tentatively TRBD1 (5 bases). The chain's CDR3 is CASSYYGAQPQHF. The CDR3 bases are TGTGCCAGCAGTTACTATGGGGCTCAGCCCCAGCATTTT.